The sequence of this T cell receptor (beta chain) was determined in a study of naive and memory T cell subsets. The SP2 primer and nested alpha and beta constant region primers amplified ligated cDNA in four rounds. Via MiXCR, TCRdb re-called the UMI-ligation and nested PCR reads, giving one row per CDR3 protein. This table holds more than 25,000 distinct CDR3 sequences, about 5.2% found once. The CDR3 extends over 16 amino acids. Trimming removed 3 bases from V and 6 bases from J, with 20 bases in between. From germline, CDR1 is MNHEY and CDR2 SMNVEV (reference sequence). The table lists this clonotype with many counts. The library had UMIs added by 3' ligation of an oligonucleotide to TCR cDNA.

The clonotype was recovered from an adult in good health. Material: blood. This chain links TRBV27 with TRBJ1-1; the D gene is possibly TRBD1 (6 bases). In DNA form, the CDR3 reads TGTGCCAGCAGTTTTATCCCGGGGGGGCGAGCCGCTGAAGCTTTCTTT. It translates to CASSFIPGGRAAEAFF.